These T cell receptor beta chains were read from a single sample in a study of T cells in Graves' hyperthyroidism and ophthalmopathy. Using its own MiXCR run on the multiplex PCR reads, TCRdb lists one record per CDR3 protein. The sample comprises about 410,000 distinct CDR3 sequences, roughly 14% of which are singletons, and less than 15% rests with the top ten. Sequenced sample: blood. These receptors were obtained from a man between 18 and 35 years old with Graves' ophthalmopathy. The CDR3 runs from the conserved cysteine through the conserved F or W. The D gene is left open where the match is weak. Size values are once, few and many counts, or a class for expanded clones, and some rows have none.

15	TRBD2	.	TRBJ2-3	TRBV14	TGTGCCAGCAGCCAAGATGGACTAGGGGCAGATACGCAGTATTTT	CASSQDGLGADTQYF
12	.	many	TRBJ2-1	TRBV3-1	TGTGCCAGCAGCGCTTACAGGAATGAGCAGTTCTTC	CASSAYRNEQFF
13	.	many	TRBJ2-3	TRBV12-3/TRBV12-4	TGTGCCAGCAGTTTTCAGGGTCCAGATACGCAGTATTTT	CASSFQGPDTQYF
17	.	many	TRBJ2-2	TRBV27	TGTGCCAGCAGTTTAGTTGGTAGCGGCCCAAACACCGGGGAGCTGTTTTTT	CASSLVGSGPNTGELFF
23	.	few	TRBJ1-5	TRBV11-3	TGTGCCAGCAGCTTAAAGGGAATCGCTCCCGGGATCTTCATATTTACACTCAATCAGCCCCAGCATTTT	CASSLKGIAPGIFIFTLNQPQHF
18	TRBD1	many	TRBJ2-1	TRBV11-3	TGTGCCAGCAGCACAAGGGGGAACAGGGGGCTCAGCGGGACCAAGCAGTTCTTC	CASSTRGNRGLSGTKQFF
13	.	many	TRBJ2-7	TRBV6-1	TGTGCCAGCAGTCCCGGGCATGCCTACGAGCAGTACTTC	CASSPGHAYEQYF
11	.	.	TRBJ1-2	TRBV4-2	TGTGCCAGCAGCCAAGAGTACGGCTACACCTTC	CASSQEYGYTF
15	TRBD2	.	TRBJ2-7	TRBV19	TGTGCCAGTAGTATGAAAGGCGGGGGGACCTACGAGCAGTACTTC	CASSMKGGGTYEQYF
15	.	.	TRBJ1-1	TRBV9	TGTGCCAGCAGCTCGGGACCAGGGGTGAACACTGAAGCTTTCTTT	CASSSGPGVNTEAFF
16	.	.	TRBJ2-3	TRBV7-9	TGTGCCAGCAGCTTATTGCGGGGGCCCAGCACAGATACGCAGTATTTT	CASSLLRGPSTDTQYF
17	TRBD1	many	TRBJ2-1	TRBV11-1	TGTGCCAGCAGCCCTTACGACAGGGGGTTTACCTACAATGAGCAGTTCTTC	CASSPYDRGFTYNEQFF
13	TRBD1	many	TRBJ2-7	TRBV7-9	TGTGCCAGCAGCTGGGACAGTCCATACGAGCAGTACTTC	CASSWDSPYEQYF
14	.	many	TRBJ2-2	TRBV30	TGTGCCTGGAGTAGAGGGGTCAACACCGGGGAGCTGTTTTTT	CAWSRGVNTGELFF
15	.	many	TRBJ2-1	TRBV3-1	TGTGCCAGCAGCCAAGATAGTACTAATTCGGGTGAGCAGTTCTTC	CASSQDSTNSGEQFF
16	TRBD1	.	TRBJ2-7	TRBV12-3/TRBV12-4	TGTGCCAGCAGTTTATATGTGAGTGGGACAGGGGACGAGCAGTACTTC	CASSLYVSGTGDEQYF
15	.	once	TRBJ2-7	TRBV7-6	TGTGCCAGCAGCCGGGGTGGGACTTTTTCCTACGAGCAGTACTTC	CASSRGGTFSYEQYF
12	.	many	TRBJ2-5	TRBV20-1	TGCAGTGTTCCGGGACGGTGGCGGGCCCAGTACTTC	CSVPGRWRAQYF
18	.	many	TRBJ2-1	TRBV20-1	TGCAGTGCTAGAGATGATTCGCCAGGGTCACGTACGTACAATGAGCAGTTCTTC	CSARDDSPGSRTYNEQFF
14	.	many	TRBJ2-2	TRBV6-2/TRBV6-3	TGTGCCAGCAGTTACTCGAAGGAGGGCGGGGAGCTGTTTTTT	CASSYSKEGGELFF
16	TRBD2	many	TRBJ2-2	TRBV11-3	TGTGCCAGCAGCTTGGGCACTAGCGGGACTACCGGGGAGCTGTTTTTT	CASSLGTSGTTGELFF
17	TRBD1	.	TRBJ2-7	TRBV20-1	TGCAGTGCTACCCCGGGACAGGTCAAAAGCTTTTCCTACGAGCAGTACTTC	CSATPGQVKSFSYEQYF
14	.	.	TRBJ2-1	TRBV28	TGTGCCAGCGCCGCCACGGGCGGTGGAAATGAGCAGTTCTTC	CASAATGGGNEQFF
14	.	few	TRBJ2-5	TRBV5-1	TGCGCCAGCAGCTTCTTAGGGTCCCAAGAGACCCAGTACTTC	CASSFLGSQETQYF
14	.	few	TRBJ2-3	TRBV9	TGTGCCAGCAGCTCACTCATGGGCACAGATACGCAGTATTTT	CASSSLMGTDTQYF
14	TRBD2	many	TRBJ2-1	TRBV29-1	TGCAGCGTTGAAGGGGGGGGAGTCAGTGGTGAGCAGTTCTTC	CSVEGGGVSGEQFF
18	.	.	TRBJ1-3	TRBV18	TGTGCCAGCTCACCAGAAACGACTGGGGCCGCCGGGCGGAACACCATATATTTT	CASSPETTGAAGRNTIYF
15	.	.	TRBJ1-5	TRBV6-9	TGTGCCAGCAGTTACGAGGCCGTGAGAGGGCAGCCCCAGCATTTT	CASSYEAVRGQPQHF
13	.	many	TRBJ2-2	TRBV20-1	TGCAGTGCTAGAGATCTCTACACCGGGGAGCTGTTTTTT	CSARDLYTGELFF
14	.	.	TRBJ1-1	TRBV24-1	TGTGCCACCAGTGTGGACGGGGAACTGACTGAAGCTTTCTTT	CATSVDGELTEAFF
14	TRBD1	once	TRBJ1-4	TRBV5-1	TGCGCCAGCAGGGGGACAGGGGGCGTGGAAAAACTGTTTTTT	CASRGTGGVEKLFF
15	.	many	TRBJ2-5	TRBV7-9	TGTGCCAGCAGTCCCGGGAGATTTGAACAAGAGACCCAGTACTTC	CASSPGRFEQETQYF
14	TRBD1	.	TRBJ2-7	TRBV5-1	TGCGCCAGCAGCTCCGGACAGGGGCCTACGGTCCAGTACTTC	CASSSGQGPTVQYF
12	TRBD1	many	TRBJ2-5	TRBV12-3/TRBV12-4	TGTGCCAGCACCGACAGGGGTGAGACCCAGTACTTC	CASTDRGETQYF
14	.	many	TRBJ1-1	TRBV18	TGTGCCAGCTCAGCGGACCTAGAGAACACTGAAGCTTTCTTT	CASSADLENTEAFF
13	TRBD1	many	TRBJ2-7	TRBV29-1	TGCAGCGTTGGGGGTAGGGGGCTCAACGAGCAGTACTTC	CSVGGRGLNEQYF
13	.	few	TRBJ1-2	TRBV6-1	TGTGCCAGCAGTACCGGGGTCCTCTATGGCTACACCTTC	CASSTGVLYGYTF
14	TRBD1	many	TRBJ1-6	TRBV30	TGTGCCTGGAGTACGACAGGGTGGAATTCACCCCTCCACTTT	CAWSTTGWNSPLHF
12	.	many	TRBJ2-2	TRBV5-8	TGTGCCAGCAGCTTCTGGCTTGGGGAGCTGTTTTTT	CASSFWLGELFF
13	.	many	TRBJ2-1	TRBV10-1	TGCGCCAGCAGTGGTGAGCTTGGCGATGAGCAGTTCTTC	CASSGELGDEQFF
15	TRBD1	many	TRBJ1-1	TRBV7-9	TGTGCCAGCAGCTATGAACAGGGGGCGAGGACTGAAGCTTTCTTT	CASSYEQGARTEAFF
15	.	many	TRBJ1-5	TRBV27	TGTGCCAGCAGTCAGGGAGCAGGTAGCAATCAGCCCCAGCATTTT	CASSQGAGSNQPQHF
15	.	.	TRBJ2-5	TRBV5-1	TGCGCCAGCAGCCCACTCACAGGGTTACAAGAGACCCAGTACTTC	CASSPLTGLQETQYF
15	TRBD1	many	TRBJ1-5	TRBV12-3/TRBV12-4	TGTGCCAGCAGTCCACAGGGGGGCTACAATCAGCCCCAGCATTTT	CASSPQGGYNQPQHF
14	.	.	TRBJ2-4	TRBV10-3	TGTGCCATCAGTGAGGGGACGGGGGCGAGCATTCAGTACTTC	CAISEGTGASIQYF
14	TRBD1	many	TRBJ2-7	TRBV5-1	TGCGCCAGCAGCTTGGAGGACAGGGCCTACGAGCAGTACTTC	CASSLEDRAYEQYF
13	.	.	TRBJ1-2	TRBV30	TGTGCCTGGAGCCCCGGGGGGCCTAATGGCTACACCTTC	CAWSPGGPNGYTF
13	TRBD1	.	TRBJ1-1	TRBV29-1	TGCAGCGGTACAGGGGTGCGAGGGACTGAAGCTTTCTTT	CSGTGVRGTEAFF
15	.	.	TRBJ2-2	TRBV5-1	TGCGCCAGCAGTGGATCCCGGGACGGGGGCGGGGAGCTGTTTTTT	CASSGSRDGGGELFF
14	.	many	TRBJ2-7	TRBV20-1	TGCAGTGCTAAGGGGTTCACAGGCGTACACGAGCAGTACTTC	CSAKGFTGVHEQYF
20	TRBD1	.	TRBJ2-1	TRBV2	TGTGCCAGCAGTGAATGGCTATCGGGCGGGACAGGGAGCTCCTACAATGAGCAGTTCTTC	CASSEWLSGGTGSSYNEQFF
19	TRBD2	.	TRBJ2-2	TRBV9	TGTGCCAGCAGCGTATCCCCTCTAGCGGGAGAGACGAACACCGGGGAGCTGTTTTTT	CASSVSPLAGETNTGELFF